This entry concerns a single T cell receptor (beta chain). This clonotype has more than one count but fewer than ten. Its binding antigen is unknown. No much larger clone is present one base from it, and per-base qualities are unavailable. Amplification of TCR beta CDR3 regions was carried out from RNA transcripts. The first round of RT-PCR for the TCR CDR3 was performed with the HTBI primer set and the Qiagen OneStep RT-PCR kit. A second multiplex PCR round built the libraries, followed by size selection and purification. Paired-end sequencing of the libraries was performed with 100 bp reads on an Illumina HiSeq2000. The authors' pipeline ran thus. SOAPnuke was used to process the raw data, removing reads that contained adapters or uncalled bases, had a mean Phred below 15, or lacked an exact match to the constant primer or identifier. COPE v1.2.5 was used to merge the high-quality paired reads, and each unique nucleotide sequence was defined as a clonotype. MiTCR v1.1 was used to align the clonotypes against IMGT TRBV, TRBD and TRBJ reference segments. The analysis was restricted to V-J combinations with a frequency above 0.0001, which together covered roughly 99% of the repertoires. A TCS score was defined as the ratio between F50 (clonal expansion) and ExV (chaos), using BLOSUM62-based TCRdist between CDR3 peptides within each V-J. Welch's t-statistics and random forest reduced roughly 500 V-J features to roughly 13, which were used in a naive Bayes classifier (R e1071). TCRdb reworked the public reads: Q25 trimming with fastp, MiXCR clone assembly, productive beta chains retained. Entries that share a CDR3 protein sequence are merged under the most common genes and DNA. In this record, the V and J calls reflect TCRdb's handling and not the investigators' own analysis. For this sample the table gives 370,000 or so distinct CDR3 sequences, of which about a sixth were detected only once. The leading ten clones occupy roughly 26% of the sample.

The hyperthyroidism patients were between 18 and 65 years old and newly diagnosed, with a disease duration of less than 2 months. Exclusion was applied to patients with uncontrolled infections, other autoimmune diseases, pregnancy or lactation. Diagnoses were established on the basis of clinical symptoms, serum thyroxine and TRAb, thyroid ultrasound, and orbital computed tomography. Blood from progressor patients was drawn when they were first diagnosed with hyperthyroidism, before any ophthalmopathy symptoms appeared. Ficoll-Paque density gradient centrifugation was used to isolate PBMCs from around 10 ml of fresh peripheral blood. Progressor patients were initially diagnosed with Graves' hyperthyroidism and developed ophthalmopathy during follow-up. Total RNA was extracted using Trizol reagent, and RNA quality was assessed on an Agilent 2100 Bioanalyzer. This entry belongs to a study of T cells in Graves' hyperthyroidism and ophthalmopathy (dated 2019 in TCRdb). With regard to the full study: Peripheral blood was collected at initial diagnosis, before any treatment. To identify distinguishing TCR V-J signatures, a discovery cohort of around 100 patients was used, comprising 40 to 45 with Graves' ophthalmopathy and some 60 with stable Graves' hyperthyroidism. Prospective prediction of ophthalmopathy was tested in an independent validation cohort consisting of 18 to 20 hyperthyroidism patients and more than 15 patients who later progressed to ophthalmopathy. The roughly 100 discovery patients were randomly divided into training and test sets at a 7:3 ratio. In addition, the study compared T-cell repertoires in thyroid tissue and in blood from roughly six Graves' hyperthyroidism patients. After blood sampling, hyperthyroidism patients were treated with methimazole at a starting dose of 30 mg daily, and ophthalmopathy patients were treated with high-dose intravenous methylprednisolone. According to the paper, TCR Vbeta CDR3 sequencing was carried out on 135 peripheral blood samples, which came from fewer than 50 ophthalmopathy, about 75 hyperthyroidism and 17 progressor patients. Here is what the overall study found, with its caveats: In validation, the model predicted progression to ophthalmopathy with approximately 69% sensitivity and less than 75% specificity, a median of 6.5 months before onset. A 13 V-J signature model separated ophthalmopathy from stable hyperthyroidism, with around 88% sensitivity and 81% to 82% specificity in cross-validation and 80%/75% in testing. Most expanded thyroid clonotypes (frequency above 0.001) were also detected in blood, a finding suggesting that blood repertoires may reflect thyroid immune responses. No statistical method was used to fix the sample size in advance, and group allocation was not hidden from the investigators.

This sequence originates from a woman under 30 with Graves' hyperthyroidism that later progressed to Graves' ophthalmopathy. The material sequenced was blood.

The CDR3 region has the sequence CASSFSARVHQPQHF. The DNA is TGTGCCAGCAGTTTTTCCGCCAGGGTCCATCAGCCCCAGCATTTT. The V and J genes are TRBV28 and TRBJ1-5; a tentative D call is TRBD1 (5 bases match). The CDR3, cysteine through phenylalanine, is 15 amino acids long. CDR3 DNA only is kept here, 45 bases in frame from base 1. V is clipped by 3 bases and J by 5 bases, and the sequence between their germline boundaries is 14 bases long. From the germline V gene, CDR1 is MDHEN and CDR2 is SYDVKM.